This T cell receptor beta chain was captured in a study of shared clonotypes between healthy human individuals. The V end lost 4 bases, the J end lost 7 bases, and 7 bases lay between the germline ends. CDR3 length: 11 amino acids. Germline V gene lookup returns CDR1 SEHNR and CDR2 FQNEAQ (reference sequence). Broader study findings: For sorted subsets, rarefaction showed incomplete sequencing despite large depth. It was the few donors that limited the genetic and exposure-history diversity represented.

Replicate sorted-subset PCRs were loaded with approximately 200 ng DNA, 29,000 or so T cell genomes. Data came from immunoSEQ multiplex PCR; TCRdb stores just in-frame clones and leaves some out. Counted here are more than 1.2 million clones, approximately 98.5% occurring once; the ten biggest clones make up 0.36%. Details on this clone: What it binds is not known.

This sequence originates from a young man in good health. The sequenced sample consisted of naive CD4+ T cells sorted from blood. The subset was: CD45RA+ positively selected. V is TRBV7-9 and J is TRBJ1-2, with no clear D. CDR3 in amino acids: CASSSPGGYTF. DNA for the CDR3: TGTGCCAGCAGCTCCCCAGGTGGCTACACCTTC. Drawing the rest from reference TRBV7-9 and TRBJ1-2, the complete variable domain is DTGVSQNPRHKITKRGQNVTFRCDPISEHNRLYWYRQTLGQGPEFLTYFQNEAQLEKSRLLSDRFSAERPKGSFSTLEIQRTEQGDSAMYLCASSSPGGYTFGSGTRLTVV.